This entry lists 6 T cell receptor beta chains sequenced from one sample in a study of cytomegalovirus exposure and HLA in healthy donors. Vbeta (60) and Jbeta (13) primers were used in the PCR. Assay: immunoSEQ multiplex PCR; the TCRdb copy retains only in-frame clones and omits some. This sample carries 95,000 to 100,000 clones, roughly 78% of them seen once, and the ten largest clones take less than 0.95%. The sample comprised PBMCs. The receptors come from an older woman in good health and CMV-seronegative.

The rearrangement joins TRBV6-5 to TRBJ1-1; D is uncertain. With 6 bases removed from V and 1 base from J, the gap between germline ends came to 6 bases. Germline assignment: CDR1 MNHEY and CDR2 SVGAGI. This CDR3 has 12 amino acids. CDR3 loop: CASSRQNTEAFF. For the CDR3, the DNA is TGTGCCAGCAGCCGACAGAACACTGAAGCTTTCTTT.

V is TRBV30 and J is TRBJ1-2; D is perhaps TRBD1 (5 bases). The V end lost 5 bases, the J end lost 0 bases, and 16 bases lay between the germline ends. CDR3 size: 15 residues. Per germline, CDR1 GTSNPN and CDR2 SVGIG (reference sequence). The CDR3 protein is CAWVGWGTTNYGYTF. CDR3 DNA: TGTGCCTGGGTGGGGTGGGGCACCACTAACTATGGCTACACCTTC.

The chain is built from TRBV29-1 and TRBJ1-5, with no clear D. Germline loops: CDR1 SQVTM, CDR2 ANQGSEA. The V and J ends lost 4 bases and 5 bases respectively, with 12 bases between them. The CDR3 runs to 13 residues. The CDR3 region is CSVAELGDQPQHF. The DNA of the CDR3 is TGCAGCGTTGCGGAGTTAGGTGATCAGCCCCAGCATTTT.

The CDR3 region is CATSRVGVLLTEAFF. CDR3 nucleotide sequence: TGTGCCACCAGCAGAGTCGGGGTTCTCCTCACTGAAGCTTTCTTT. This chain joins TRBV15 and TRBJ1-1, with no clear D. Germline CDR1 and CDR2: LNHNV and YYDKDF (reference sequence). The V gene lost 1 base and the J gene lost 4 bases, with 13 bases spanning the gap. The length of the CDR3 is 15 residues. Based on the CDR3 plus reference TRBV15 and TRBJ1-1, the full variable domain is DAMVIQNPRYQVTQFGKPVTLSCSQTLNHNVMYWYQQKSSQAPKLLFHYYDKDFNNEADTPDNFQSRRPNTSFCFLDIRSPGLGDTAMYLCATSRVGVLLTEAFFGQGTRLTVV.

This chain connects TRBV9 to TRBJ2-3; 10 bases map to TRBD2. This CDR3 contains 17 residues. J lost 8 bases, V lost 0 bases, and 12 bases had no gene match. Germline-derived CDR1 and CDR2 are SGDLS and YYNGEE. The CDR3 DNA reads as TGTGCCAGCAGCGTAGGAGGGGGCCTAGCGGGAGTAGGTACGCAGTATTTT. Translated: CASSVGGGLAGVGTQYF.

This chain joins TRBV7-2 and TRBJ2-7, with D maybe TRBD2 (5 bases). The germline V gene encodes CDR1 SGHTA and CDR2 FQGNSA. This CDR3 comprises 16 residues. V was clipped by 4 bases and J by 1 base, with 17 bases between them. Here the CDR3 DNA reads TGTGCCAGCAGCTCTGGACTCCCTTTCCTATCCTACGAGCAGTACTTC. Translated: CASSSGLPFLSYEQYF.